These T cell receptor beta chains were read from a single sample in a study of cytomegalovirus exposure and HLA in healthy donors. Here immunoSEQ multiplex PCR was the method, and the copy in TCRdb shows in-frame clones only, minus some. Among roughly 190,000 clones listed, around 84% were seen once. Specimen: PBMCs. These receptors all come from a woman aged 18-29 years in good health and CMV-seronegative. CDR3s include the opening cysteine and the closing phenylalanine or tryptophan. D genes are given only for firm matches. Size values are once, few and many counts, or a class for expanded clones, and some rows have none.

j_call: TRBJ1-2; v_call: TRBV7-2; d_call: TRBD1; clone_size: once; cdr3_aa: CASSSWTGAGYGYTF; cdr3_nt: TGTGCCAGCAGCTCATGGACAGGGGCAGGGTATGGCTACACCTTC
j_call: TRBJ1-1; v_call: TRBV11-2; d_call: NA; clone_size: NA; cdr3_aa: CASSLDFVGGTEAFF; cdr3_nt: TGTGCCAGCAGCTTAGATTTCGTAGGGGGCACTGAAGCTTTCTTT
j_call: TRBJ1-2; v_call: TRBV5-1; d_call: TRBD1; clone_size: once; cdr3_aa: CASSTGQGPSYGYTF; cdr3_nt: TGCGCCAGCAGCACCGGACAGGGACCTAGCTATGGCTACACCTTC
j_call: TRBJ2-1; v_call: TRBV7-8; d_call: TRBD2; clone_size: NA; cdr3_aa: CASSLGAGNEQFF; cdr3_nt: TGTGCCAGCAGCTTAGGAGCGGGGAATGAGCAGTTCTTC
j_call: TRBJ1-5; v_call: TRBV2; d_call: NA; clone_size: NA; cdr3_aa: CASSPTGSAEWRQPQHF; cdr3_nt: TGTGCCAGCAGCCCTACCGGGTCGGCAGAGTGGCGTCAGCCCCAGCATTTT
j_call: TRBJ1-5; v_call: TRBV7-9; d_call: NA; clone_size: once; cdr3_aa: CASSHGFSRGSGNQPQHF; cdr3_nt: TGTGCCAGCAGCCATGGGTTTAGCAGGGGTTCAGGCAATCAGCCCCAGCATTTT
j_call: TRBJ1-1; v_call: TRBV5-5; d_call: NA; clone_size: NA; cdr3_aa: CASSLAGGRAFF; cdr3_nt: TGTGCCAGCAGCTTGGCCGGGGGGAGAGCTTTCTTT
j_call: TRBJ1-1; v_call: TRBV14; d_call: NA; clone_size: few; cdr3_aa: CASSQFEQRNTEAFF; cdr3_nt: TGTGCCAGCAGCCAATTCGAGCAAAGAAACACTGAAGCTTTCTTT
j_call: TRBJ1-2; v_call: TRBV30; d_call: TRBD1; clone_size: NA; cdr3_aa: CAWLQPGTGHGYTF; cdr3_nt: TGTGCCTGGCTACAACCCGGGACAGGGCATGGCTACACCTTC
j_call: TRBJ1-6; v_call: TRBV27; d_call: NA; clone_size: NA; cdr3_aa: CASSPRQENYSPLHF; cdr3_nt: TGTGCCAGCAGTCCACGACAGGAAAACTATTCACCCCTCCACTTT
j_call: TRBJ1-4; v_call: TRBV19; d_call: TRBD1; clone_size: NA; cdr3_aa: CASSIGPGTGHEKLFF; cdr3_nt: TGTGCCAGTAGTATAGGCCCGGGGACAGGACATGAAAAACTGTTTTTT
j_call: TRBJ2-6; v_call: TRBV19; d_call: TRBD2; clone_size: once; cdr3_aa: CASTLAGRISGANVLTF; cdr3_nt: TGTGCCAGTACCTTAGCGGGACGGATCTCTGGGGCCAACGTCCTGACTTTC
j_call: TRBJ2-7; v_call: TRBV7-2; d_call: NA; clone_size: NA; cdr3_aa: CASSLERTGWGRSYEQYF; cdr3_nt: TGTGCCAGCAGCTTAGAAAGGACTGGGTGGGGAAGGTCCTACGAGCAGTACTTC
j_call: TRBJ2-5; v_call: TRBV9; d_call: TRBD1; clone_size: NA; cdr3_aa: CASSVRDRIQETQYF; cdr3_nt: TGTGCCAGCAGCGTACGGGACAGGATTCAAGAGACCCAGTACTTC
j_call: TRBJ1-5; v_call: TRBV2; d_call: NA; clone_size: NA; cdr3_aa: CASSEASGRGGELSNQPQHF; cdr3_nt: TGTGCCAGCAGTGAAGCCTCCGGTCGAGGGGGGGAACTAAGCAATCAGCCCCAGCATTTT
j_call: TRBJ1-4; v_call: TRBV25-1; d_call: NA; clone_size: NA; cdr3_aa: CASSEFAGTTNEKLFF; cdr3_nt: TGTGCCAGCAGTGAATTTGCAGGAACAACTAATGAAAAACTGTTTTTT
j_call: TRBJ2-5; v_call: TRBV27; d_call: NA; clone_size: few; cdr3_aa: CASSTWEQETQYF; cdr3_nt: TGTGCCAGCAGTACCTGGGAGCAAGAGACCCAGTACTTC
j_call: TRBJ2-7; v_call: TRBV29-1; d_call: TRBD1; clone_size: NA; cdr3_aa: CSVDIYGWQGQGYEQYF; cdr3_nt: TGCAGCGTTGATATTTATGGTTGGCAAGGACAGGGCTACGAGCAGTACTTC
j_call: TRBJ1-1; v_call: TRBV29-1; d_call: NA; clone_size: NA; cdr3_aa: CSVARRVDTEAFF; cdr3_nt: TGCAGCGTTGCTAGGAGAGTGGACACTGAAGCTTTCTTT
j_call: TRBJ2-1; v_call: TRBV7-3; d_call: NA; clone_size: NA; cdr3_aa: CASSSLVGVGEQFF; cdr3_nt: TGTGCCAGCAGCTCCCTAGTAGGGGTTGGGGAGCAGTTCTTC
j_call: TRBJ2-7; v_call: TRBV7-2; d_call: NA; clone_size: NA; cdr3_aa: CASSLRTESYEQYF; cdr3_nt: TGTGCCAGCAGCCTCCGGACAGAGTCCTACGAGCAGTACTTC
j_call: TRBJ2-7; v_call: TRBV30; d_call: NA; clone_size: NA; cdr3_aa: CAWAGPPREQYF; cdr3_nt: TGTGCCTGGGCGGGACCACCGAGGGAGCAGTACTTC
j_call: TRBJ2-7; v_call: TRBV7-9; d_call: NA; clone_size: NA; cdr3_aa: CASSRPQLSYEQYF; cdr3_nt: TGTGCCAGCAGCCGCCCACAGTTGTCCTACGAGCAGTACTTC
j_call: TRBJ2-7; v_call: TRBV5-1; d_call: NA; clone_size: NA; cdr3_aa: CASSLGGYEQYF; cdr3_nt: TGCGCCAGCAGCTTGGGAGGGTACGAGCAGTACTTC
j_call: TRBJ1-2; v_call: TRBV2; d_call: NA; clone_size: NA; cdr3_aa: CARAGGTLYGYTF; cdr3_nt: TGTGCCCGAGCAGGTGGGACACTCTATGGCTACACCTTC
j_call: TRBJ2-1; v_call: TRBV2; d_call: NA; clone_size: NA; cdr3_aa: CASSRGLTAQFF; cdr3_nt: TGTGCCAGCAGTCGAGGATTAACGGCGCAGTTCTTC
j_call: TRBJ2-1; v_call: TRBV30; d_call: NA; clone_size: NA; cdr3_aa: CAWSYSPYNEQFF; cdr3_nt: TGTGCCTGGAGTTACAGCCCCTACAATGAGCAGTTCTTC
j_call: TRBJ1-3; v_call: TRBV30; d_call: NA; clone_size: NA; cdr3_aa: CAWSPLNPRSGNTIYF; cdr3_nt: TGTGCCTGGAGCCCCCTAAACCCTCGCTCTGGAAACACCATATATTTT
j_call: TRBJ1-5; v_call: TRBV30; d_call: NA; clone_size: NA; cdr3_aa: CAWTAGRNQPQHF; cdr3_nt: TGTGCCTGGACAGCAGGGAGGAATCAGCCCCAGCATTTT
j_call: TRBJ1-4; v_call: TRBV4-3; d_call: NA; clone_size: few; cdr3_aa: CASSQAGEKLFF; cdr3_nt: TGCGCCAGCAGCCAGGCAGGGGAAAAACTGTTTTTT
j_call: TRBJ1-4; v_call: TRBV6-5; d_call: NA; clone_size: NA; cdr3_aa: CASSYSGGRNEKLFF; cdr3_nt: TGTGCCAGCAGTTACTCGGGAGGGAGGAATGAAAAACTGTTTTTT
j_call: TRBJ2-7; v_call: TRBV11-3; d_call: TRBD1; clone_size: NA; cdr3_aa: CASSTRTGGQNEQYF; cdr3_nt: TGTGCCAGCAGTACTAGGACAGGGGGTCAGAACGAGCAGTACTTC
j_call: TRBJ1-1; v_call: TRBV7-9; d_call: NA; clone_size: few; cdr3_aa: CASSLNREAFF; cdr3_nt: TGTGCCAGCAGCTTAAATCGTGAAGCTTTCTTT
j_call: TRBJ1-2; v_call: TRBV19; d_call: NA; clone_size: NA; cdr3_aa: CASTQDIYGYTF; cdr3_nt: TGTGCCAGTACCCAAGACATCTATGGCTACACCTTC
j_call: TRBJ1-1; v_call: TRBV12-5; d_call: NA; clone_size: NA; cdr3_aa: CASGLVDLQQGRNTEAFF; cdr3_nt: TGTGCTAGTGGTTTGGTAGACCTCCAACAGGGTAGGAACACTGAAGCTTTCTTT
j_call: TRBJ1-2; v_call: TRBV6-5; d_call: NA; clone_size: NA; cdr3_aa: CASRQGSYTF; cdr3_nt: TGTGCCAGCAGACAGGGTAGCTACACCTTC
j_call: TRBJ2-7; v_call: TRBV25-1; d_call: TRBD1; clone_size: NA; cdr3_aa: CASSDPGQGAVEQYF; cdr3_nt: TGTGCCAGCAGTGACCCCGGGCAGGGGGCGGTCGAGCAGTACTTC